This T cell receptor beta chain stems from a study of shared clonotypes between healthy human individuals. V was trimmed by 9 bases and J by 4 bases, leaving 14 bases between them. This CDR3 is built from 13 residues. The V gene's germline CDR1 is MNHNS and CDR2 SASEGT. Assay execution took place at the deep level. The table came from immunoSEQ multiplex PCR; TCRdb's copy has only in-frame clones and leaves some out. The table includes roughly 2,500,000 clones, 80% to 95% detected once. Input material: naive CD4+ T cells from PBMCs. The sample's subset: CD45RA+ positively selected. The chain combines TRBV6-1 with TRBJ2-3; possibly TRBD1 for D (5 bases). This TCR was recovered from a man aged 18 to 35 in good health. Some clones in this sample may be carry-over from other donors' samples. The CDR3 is CASQGLMADTQYF. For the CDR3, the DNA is TGTGCCAGTCAGGGATTAATGGCAGATACGCAGTATTTT.